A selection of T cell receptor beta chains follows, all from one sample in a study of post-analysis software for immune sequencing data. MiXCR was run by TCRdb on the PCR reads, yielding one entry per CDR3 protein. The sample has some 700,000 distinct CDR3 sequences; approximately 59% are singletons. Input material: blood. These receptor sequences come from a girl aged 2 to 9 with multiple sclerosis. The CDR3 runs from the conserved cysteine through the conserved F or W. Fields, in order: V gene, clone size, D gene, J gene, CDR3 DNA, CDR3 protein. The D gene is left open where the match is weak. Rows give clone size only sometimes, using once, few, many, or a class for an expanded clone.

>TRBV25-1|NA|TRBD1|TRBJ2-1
TGTGCCAGCAGTGCACAGGGGGCCTGGGATGAGCAGTTCTTC
CASSAQGAWDEQFF
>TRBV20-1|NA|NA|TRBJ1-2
TGCAGTGCTAGAGCAGTAGGGGGCTACACCTTC
CSARAVGGYTF
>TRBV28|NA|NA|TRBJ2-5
TGTGCCAGCAGTTTCGGGGGTCTCTACCAAGAGACCCAGTACTTC
CASSFGGLYQETQYF
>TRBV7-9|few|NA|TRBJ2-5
TGTGCCAGCAGCTCTAGCGTACAAGAGACCCAGTACTTC
CASSSSVQETQYF
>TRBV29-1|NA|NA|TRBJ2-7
TGCAGCGTAAACGGCCTCTCCTACGAGCAGTACTTC
CSVNGLSYEQYF
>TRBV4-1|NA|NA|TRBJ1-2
TGCGCCAGCAGCCAAGGAGGCACGACCATCTATGGCTACACCTTC
CASSQGGTTIYGYTF
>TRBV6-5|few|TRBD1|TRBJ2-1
TGTGCCAGCAGTTCACTTATTCGGGACAGGCGGCAGTTCTTC
CASSSLIRDRRQFF
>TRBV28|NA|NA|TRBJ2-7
TGTGCCAGCAGTTTATGGTATGACGAGCAGTACTTC
CASSLWYDEQYF
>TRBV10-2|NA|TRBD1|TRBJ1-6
TGCGCCAGCAGTGAACAGGGGTCAGGCTCACCCCTCCACTTT
CASSEQGSGSPLHF
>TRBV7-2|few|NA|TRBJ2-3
TGTGCCAGCAGCTTAGTTCAAGGAGGCACAGATACGCAGTATTTT
CASSLVQGGTDTQYF
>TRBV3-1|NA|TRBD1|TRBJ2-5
TGTGCCAGCAGCCACGGGACAGGGAGAGAGACCCAGTACTTC
CASSHGTGRETQYF
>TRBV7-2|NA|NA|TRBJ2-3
TGTGCCAGCAGCTTAAGGGGGGCCGGAGATACGCAGTATTTT
CASSLRGAGDTQYF
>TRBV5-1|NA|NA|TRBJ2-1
TGCGCCAGCAGCCCCTCCAAGGGAGTTACTTTCAATGAGCAGTTCTTC
CASSPSKGVTFNEQFF
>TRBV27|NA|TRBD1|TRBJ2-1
TGTGCCACCAAGAAACTGGACAGGCAGCACAATGAGCAGTTCTTC
CATKKLDRQHNEQFF
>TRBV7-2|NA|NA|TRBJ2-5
TGTGCCAGCAGTTTTGTCCCCTCGGCGCGGAAAGAGACCCAGTACTTC
CASSFVPSARKETQYF
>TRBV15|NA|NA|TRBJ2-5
TGTGCCACCAGCAGAGTAATAAGGGAGACCCAGTACTTC
CATSRVIRETQYF
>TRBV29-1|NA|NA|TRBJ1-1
TGCAGCGTCCAAGGGGGTATGAACACTGAAGCTTTCTTT
CSVQGGMNTEAFF
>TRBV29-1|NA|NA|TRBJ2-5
TGCAGCGCCAACCCCCGGGAGCCCCAAGAGACCCAGTACTTC
CSANPREPQETQYF
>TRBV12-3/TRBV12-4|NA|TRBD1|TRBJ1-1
TGTGCCAGCAGTTTAGGGACAGGGGGATCGAACACTGAAGCTTTCTTT
CASSLGTGGSNTEAFF
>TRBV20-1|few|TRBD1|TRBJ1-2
TGCAGTGCTAGCTACAGGGGATATGGCTACACCTTC
CSASYRGYGYTF
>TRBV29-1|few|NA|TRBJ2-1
TGCAGCGTTGAGAGGGCTAGCGCAGCTGAGCAGTTCTTC
CSVERASAAEQFF
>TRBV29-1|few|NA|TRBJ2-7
TGCAGGCAGTGGGCCTTAGAGATGTACGAGCAGTACTTC
CRQWALEMYEQYF
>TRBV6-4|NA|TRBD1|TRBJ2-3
TGTGCCAGCAGTGACTCAGGACAGGTTAAGGATACGCAGTATTTT
CASSDSGQVKDTQYF
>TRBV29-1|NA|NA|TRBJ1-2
TGCAGCGTTGAAGATAGGAGGGACGGCTACACCTTC
CSVEDRRDGYTF
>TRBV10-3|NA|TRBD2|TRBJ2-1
TGTGCCATCAGTAACACCGCTAGCGGGGGCAATGAGCAGTTCTTC
CAISNTASGGNEQFF
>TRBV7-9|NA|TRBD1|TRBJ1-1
TGTGCCAGCAGCCTACGGGACAGGGGAACTGAAGCTTTCTTT
CASSLRDRGTEAFF
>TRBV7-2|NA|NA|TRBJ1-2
TGTGCCAGCAGAGTTGTGGAAAACTATGGCTACACCTTC
CASRVVENYGYTF
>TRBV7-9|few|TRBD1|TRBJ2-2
TGTGCCAGCAGCTTTTTGACAGGGTCGAACACCGGGGAGCTGTTTTTT
CASSFLTGSNTGELFF
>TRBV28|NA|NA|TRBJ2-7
TGTGCCAGCAGTTGGAAAGGGTTGGAGCAGTACTTC
CASSWKGLEQYF
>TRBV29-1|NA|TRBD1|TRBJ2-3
TGCAGCGTTGAACCAAGACAGGGAGCAGATACGCAGTATTTT
CSVEPRQGADTQYF
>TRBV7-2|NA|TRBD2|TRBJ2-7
TGTGCCAGCAGCTCTTGGGGGGGGACCTCCTACGAGCAGTACTTC
CASSSWGGTSYEQYF
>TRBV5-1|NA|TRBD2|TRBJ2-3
TGCGCCAGCAGCTTGGCCCCGGGACTAGCTCCCGCAGATACGCAGTATTTT
CASSLAPGLAPADTQYF